Listed below are T cell receptor beta chains from one sample, sequenced in a study of T-cell reconstitution after alpha-beta-depleted transplantation in children. One entry per CDR3 protein, called by TCRdb with MiXCR from the PCR reads. The table shows around 600,000 distinct CDR3 sequences, with more than 20% occurring only once. The sequencing here drew on PBMCs, mostly from graft donor cells, taken 360 days after TCRalphabeta/CD19-depleted stem cell transplant. The source of these receptors is a boy under two years old who had a stem cell transplant for acute myeloid leukemia, so the T cells may come from the graft donor. Each CDR3 is given with its conserved first and last residue. Each record gives: J gene, clone size, V gene, D gene, CDR3 protein, CDR3 DNA. A D gene is named only where the DNA matches it firmly. Some rows have no size entry. The others give once, few or many, or a class for an expanded clone.

j_gene: TRBJ2-2; abundance: few; v_gene: TRBV12-3/TRBV12-4; d_gene: NA; CDR3aa: CASSFRSPGELFF; CDR3nt: TGTGCCAGCAGTTTTCGTTCCCCCGGGGAGCTGTTTTTT
j_gene: TRBJ2-7; abundance: NA; v_gene: TRBV27; d_gene: TRBD1; CDR3aa: CASSGGTGVSVQYF; CDR3nt: TGTGCCAGCAGTGGCGGGACAGGGGTTTCGGTTCAGTACTTC
j_gene: TRBJ2-3; abundance: many; v_gene: TRBV12-3/TRBV12-4; d_gene: NA; CDR3aa: CASSFGADTQYF; CDR3nt: TGTGCCAGCAGTTTTGGGGCGGATACGCAGTATTTT
j_gene: TRBJ2-7; abundance: many; v_gene: TRBV29-1; d_gene: TRBD1; CDR3aa: CSVEGLQGTPSYEQYF; CDR3nt: TGCAGCGTTGAAGGATTACAGGGGACCCCTTCCTACGAGCAGTACTTC
j_gene: TRBJ2-5; abundance: many; v_gene: TRBV29-1; d_gene: NA; CDR3aa: CSVVLRRGWSGETQYF; CDR3nt: TGCAGCGTTGTTTTGAGGAGGGGATGGTCGGGAGAGACCCAGTACTTC
j_gene: TRBJ2-1; abundance: few; v_gene: TRBV27; d_gene: TRBD1; CDR3aa: CASSWGTGGNEQFF; CDR3nt: TGTGCCAGCAGTTGGGGGACAGGGGGCAATGAGCAGTTCTTC
j_gene: TRBJ2-5; abundance: NA; v_gene: TRBV5-1; d_gene: NA; CDR3aa: CASSLSRGELETQYF; CDR3nt: TGCGCCAGCAGCTTGTCCCGCGGGGAGCTGGAGACCCAGTACTTC
j_gene: TRBJ2-3; abundance: many; v_gene: TRBV20-1; d_gene: NA; CDR3aa: CSASPPRTADLTDTQYF; CDR3nt: TGCAGTGCTAGCCCCCCTCGGACCGCAGATCTCACAGATACGCAGTATTTT
j_gene: TRBJ1-4; abundance: many; v_gene: TRBV15; d_gene: NA; CDR3aa: CATSRGATGVNEKLFF; CDR3nt: TGTGCCACCAGCAGAGGGGCTACAGGAGTTAATGAAAAACTGTTTTTT
j_gene: TRBJ2-3; abundance: NA; v_gene: TRBV20-1; d_gene: NA; CDR3aa: CSAPWGVGTDTQYF; CDR3nt: TGCAGTGCTCCCTGGGGGGTTGGCACAGATACGCAGTATTTT
j_gene: TRBJ2-5; abundance: many; v_gene: TRBV9; d_gene: TRBD2; CDR3aa: CASSLAGKLQETQYF; CDR3nt: TGTGCCAGCAGCCTAGCGGGGAAACTCCAAGAGACCCAGTACTTC
j_gene: TRBJ2-1; abundance: many; v_gene: TRBV20-1; d_gene: TRBD1; CDR3aa: CSARGTGDEQFF; CDR3nt: TGCAGTGCTAGAGGGACAGGTGATGAGCAGTTCTTC
j_gene: TRBJ2-3; abundance: few; v_gene: TRBV10-3; d_gene: TRBD1; CDR3aa: CAISTGTGGPDTQYF; CDR3nt: TGTGCCATCAGTACCGGGACAGGGGGCCCAGATACGCAGTATTTT
j_gene: TRBJ1-5; abundance: few; v_gene: TRBV21-1; d_gene: NA; CDR3aa: CASSNEGLMGQPQHF; CDR3nt: TGTGCCAGCAGCAATGAGGGGTTGATGGGTCAGCCCCAGCATTTT
j_gene: TRBJ2-3; abundance: NA; v_gene: TRBV20-1; d_gene: TRBD2; CDR3aa: CSAEAGGRTDTQYF; CDR3nt: TGCAGTGCTGAAGCGGGGGGCCGCACAGATACGCAGTATTTT
j_gene: TRBJ2-1; abundance: few; v_gene: TRBV12-3/TRBV12-4; d_gene: TRBD1; CDR3aa: CASTMTGSSYNEQFF; CDR3nt: TGTGCCAGCACGATGACAGGGAGCTCCTACAATGAGCAGTTCTTC
j_gene: TRBJ2-5; abundance: many; v_gene: TRBV5-1; d_gene: TRBD1; CDR3aa: CASSSPGTGTGETQYF; CDR3nt: TGCGCCAGCAGCTCCCCCGGGACAGGGACTGGAGAGACCCAGTACTTC
j_gene: TRBJ2-3; abundance: few; v_gene: TRBV20-1; d_gene: TRBD2; CDR3aa: CSATERGRDLDTQYF; CDR3nt: TGCAGTGCTACCGAGCGGGGAAGGGATTTAGATACGCAGTATTTT
j_gene: TRBJ2-3; abundance: NA; v_gene: TRBV5-1; d_gene: TRBD2; CDR3aa: CASQSGVRGADTQYF; CDR3nt: TGCGCCAGCCAAAGCGGGGTTCGTGGAGCAGATACGCAGTATTTT
j_gene: TRBJ2-3; abundance: few; v_gene: TRBV20-1; d_gene: NA; CDR3aa: CSPWGAGDTQYF; CDR3nt: TGCAGCCCCTGGGGGGCAGGAGATACGCAGTATTTT
j_gene: TRBJ2-5; abundance: few; v_gene: TRBV10-3; d_gene: TRBD1; CDR3aa: CAIGDSQETQYF; CDR3nt: TGTGCCATCGGGGACAGCCAAGAGACCCAGTACTTC
j_gene: TRBJ2-2; abundance: many; v_gene: TRBV6-2/TRBV6-3; d_gene: NA; CDR3aa: CASRIGTGELFF; CDR3nt: TGTGCCAGCAGGATAGGAACCGGGGAGCTGTTTTTT
j_gene: TRBJ2-5; abundance: NA; v_gene: TRBV4-1; d_gene: TRBD2; CDR3aa: CASSRTSGMRETQYF; CDR3nt: TGCGCCAGCAGCCGAACTAGCGGGATGCGAGAGACCCAGTACTTC
j_gene: TRBJ2-3; abundance: NA; v_gene: TRBV20-1; d_gene: TRBD2; CDR3aa: CSAKIAGRVTDTQYF; CDR3nt: TGCAGTGCGAAAATAGCGGGGAGAGTCACAGATACGCAGTATTTT
j_gene: TRBJ2-3; abundance: many; v_gene: TRBV5-5; d_gene: NA; CDR3aa: CASSFRDFGLTDTQYF; CDR3nt: TGTGCCAGCAGCTTCCGGGACTTCGGACTCACAGATACGCAGTATTTT
j_gene: TRBJ2-3; abundance: few; v_gene: TRBV29-1; d_gene: TRBD2; CDR3aa: CSVDPTIPAGLADTQYF; CDR3nt: TGCAGCGTTGACCCAACCATACCAGCGGGGTTGGCAGATACGCAGTATTTT
j_gene: TRBJ1-4; abundance: few; v_gene: TRBV6-5; d_gene: NA; CDR3aa: CASSYAATNEKLFF; CDR3nt: TGTGCCAGCAGTTACGCCGCAACTAATGAAAAACTGTTTTTT
j_gene: TRBJ1-1; abundance: many; v_gene: TRBV29-1; d_gene: TRBD1; CDR3aa: CSVDRVPEAFF; CDR3nt: TGCAGCGTGGACAGGGTCCCTGAAGCTTTCTTT
j_gene: TRBJ2-2; abundance: NA; v_gene: TRBV29-1; d_gene: NA; CDR3aa: CSHSANTGELFF; CDR3nt: TGCAGTCACAGTGCGAACACCGGGGAGCTGTTTTTT
j_gene: TRBJ2-1; abundance: many; v_gene: TRBV29-1; d_gene: TRBD2; CDR3aa: CSVLAGGPNNEQFF; CDR3nt: TGCAGCGTTTTAGCGGGGGGGCCAAACAATGAGCAGTTCTTC
j_gene: TRBJ2-1; abundance: many; v_gene: TRBV12-3/TRBV12-4; d_gene: NA; CDR3aa: CASSPAYNEQFF; CDR3nt: TGTGCCAGCAGTCCGGCCTACAATGAGCAGTTCTTC
j_gene: TRBJ2-5; abundance: many; v_gene: TRBV24-1; d_gene: TRBD1; CDR3aa: CATSDARRTGLETQYF; CDR3nt: TGTGCCACCAGTGACGCTCGAAGGACAGGTCTAGAGACCCAGTACTTC
j_gene: TRBJ1-5; abundance: NA; v_gene: TRBV12-3/TRBV12-4; d_gene: NA; CDR3aa: CASRNEIPNQPQHF; CDR3nt: TGTGCCAGCAGAAACGAGATTCCCAATCAGCCCCAGCATTTT
j_gene: TRBJ2-7; abundance: few; v_gene: TRBV10-3; d_gene: TRBD1; CDR3aa: CAISPTGQSSSYEQYF; CDR3nt: TGTGCCATCAGTCCGACGGGACAGTCGAGCTCCTACGAGCAGTACTTC
j_gene: TRBJ2-7; abundance: many; v_gene: TRBV29-1; d_gene: TRBD1; CDR3aa: CSVGLDRDYEQYF; CDR3nt: TGCAGCGTTGGCTTGGACAGGGACTACGAGCAGTACTTC
j_gene: TRBJ1-2; abundance: NA; v_gene: TRBV20-1; d_gene: NA; CDR3aa: CSPSYGYTF; CDR3nt: TGCAGCCCGTCCTATGGCTACACCTTC
j_gene: TRBJ2-7; abundance: few; v_gene: TRBV29-1; d_gene: NA; CDR3aa: CSVSGQGHEQYF; CDR3nt: TGCAGCGTTTCGGGGCAGGGCCACGAGCAGTACTTC
j_gene: TRBJ2-5; abundance: few; v_gene: TRBV7-2; d_gene: TRBD2; CDR3aa: CASSPSPTSIETQYF; CDR3nt: TGTGCCAGCAGCCCTTCCCCGACTAGCATAGAGACCCAGTACTTC
j_gene: TRBJ2-5; abundance: many; v_gene: TRBV28; d_gene: TRBD1; CDR3aa: CASRNFRGQAQETQYF; CDR3nt: TGTGCCAGCAGGAATTTCAGGGGGCAGGCGCAAGAGACCCAGTACTTC
j_gene: TRBJ1-1; abundance: few; v_gene: TRBV20-1; d_gene: NA; CDR3aa: CSARSRNTEAFF; CDR3nt: TGCAGTGCTAGATCCAGGAACACTGAAGCTTTCTTT
j_gene: TRBJ2-5; abundance: many; v_gene: TRBV12-3/TRBV12-4; d_gene: NA; CDR3aa: CASSPWSQETQYF; CDR3nt: TGTGCCAGCAGCCCATGGTCTCAAGAGACCCAGTACTTC
j_gene: TRBJ2-1; abundance: few; v_gene: TRBV20-1; d_gene: NA; CDR3aa: CSARVGGGFNEQFF; CDR3nt: TGCAGTGCTAGAGTGGGGGGGGGCTTCAATGAGCAGTTCTTC
j_gene: TRBJ2-7; abundance: NA; v_gene: TRBV20-1; d_gene: TRBD2; CDR3aa: CSAEIAGGPGDEQYF; CDR3nt: TGCAGTGCTGAAATAGCGGGGGGGCCTGGGGACGAGCAGTACTTC
j_gene: TRBJ1-6; abundance: NA; v_gene: TRBV20-1; d_gene: NA; CDR3aa: CSARVPPGPRGSPLHF; CDR3nt: TGCAGTGCTAGGGTACCTCCGGGACCTCGGGGGTCACCCCTCCACTTT
j_gene: TRBJ2-7; abundance: NA; v_gene: TRBV15; d_gene: NA; CDR3aa: CATSRAPGHPIYEQYF; CDR3nt: TGTGCCACCAGCAGAGCACCGGGACACCCCATCTACGAGCAGTACTTC
j_gene: TRBJ2-5; abundance: many; v_gene: TRBV3-1; d_gene: TRBD1; CDR3aa: CASSQEWTGEETQYF; CDR3nt: TGTGCCAGCAGCCAAGAATGGACAGGGGAAGAGACCCAGTACTTC
j_gene: TRBJ2-1; abundance: many; v_gene: TRBV20-1; d_gene: NA; CDR3aa: CSARVRGSSYNEQFF; CDR3nt: TGCAGTGCTAGAGTAAGAGGGAGCTCCTACAATGAGCAGTTCTTC
j_gene: TRBJ1-5; abundance: few; v_gene: TRBV29-1; d_gene: NA; CDR3aa: CSVIVGTPYSNQPQHF; CDR3nt: TGCAGCGTCATTGTGGGGACACCTTATAGCAATCAGCCCCAGCATTTT
j_gene: TRBJ2-5; abundance: many; v_gene: TRBV20-1; d_gene: NA; CDR3aa: CSAQGDPLETQYF; CDR3nt: TGCAGTGCCCAAGGGGACCCTTTGGAGACCCAGTACTTC
j_gene: TRBJ2-3; abundance: few; v_gene: TRBV4-2; d_gene: TRBD2; CDR3aa: CASSQDPWTSGGAPIVTDTQYF; CDR3nt: TGTGCCAGCAGCCAAGATCCCTGGACTAGCGGGGGGGCCCCGATCGTGACAGATACGCAGTATTTT